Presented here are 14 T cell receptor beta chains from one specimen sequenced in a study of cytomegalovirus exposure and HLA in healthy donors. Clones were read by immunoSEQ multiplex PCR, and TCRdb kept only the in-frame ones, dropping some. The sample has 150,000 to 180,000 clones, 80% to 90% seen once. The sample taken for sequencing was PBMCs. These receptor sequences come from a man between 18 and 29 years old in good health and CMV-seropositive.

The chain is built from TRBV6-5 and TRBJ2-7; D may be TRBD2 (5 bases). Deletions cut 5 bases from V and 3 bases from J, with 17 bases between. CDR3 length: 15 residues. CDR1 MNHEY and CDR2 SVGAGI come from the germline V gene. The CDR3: CASSHPYESGYEQYF. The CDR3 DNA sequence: TGTGCCAGCAGTCATCCTTACGAGAGCGGCTACGAGCAGTACTTC.

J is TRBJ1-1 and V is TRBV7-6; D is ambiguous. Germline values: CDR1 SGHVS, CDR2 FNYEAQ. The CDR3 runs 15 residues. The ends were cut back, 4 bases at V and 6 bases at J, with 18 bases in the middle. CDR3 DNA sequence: TGTGCCAGCAGCTCGGCGAGAAGGAGCTTTGCTGAAGCTTTCTTT. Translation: CASSSARRSFAEAFF.

The DNA for the CDR3 is TGTGCCAGCAGCCGACGACAGGGAGAGACCCAGTACTTC. It yields the protein CASSRRQGETQYF. V usage is TRBV6-6 and J usage is TRBJ2-5, with 7 positions matching TRBD1. With 6 bases clipped from V and 4 bases from J, the junction kept 5 bases outside the gene matches. The germline gives CDR1 MNHNY, CDR2 SVGAGI (reference sequence). The CDR3 runs 13 residues.

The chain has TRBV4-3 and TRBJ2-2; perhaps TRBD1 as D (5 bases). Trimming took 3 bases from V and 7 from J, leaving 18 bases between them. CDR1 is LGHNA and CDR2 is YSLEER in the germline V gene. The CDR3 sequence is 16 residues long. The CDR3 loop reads CASSHSPGQVGGELFF. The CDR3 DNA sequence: TGCGCCAGCAGCCATTCTCCCGGACAAGTAGGCGGGGAGCTGTTTTTT.

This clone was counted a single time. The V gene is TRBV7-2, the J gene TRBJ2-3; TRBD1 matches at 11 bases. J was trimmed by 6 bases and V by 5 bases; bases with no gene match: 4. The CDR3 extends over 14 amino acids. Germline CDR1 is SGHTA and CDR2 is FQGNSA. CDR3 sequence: CASSARDRGDTQYF. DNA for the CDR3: TGTGCCAGCAGCGCCCGGGACAGGGGGGATACGCAGTATTTT.

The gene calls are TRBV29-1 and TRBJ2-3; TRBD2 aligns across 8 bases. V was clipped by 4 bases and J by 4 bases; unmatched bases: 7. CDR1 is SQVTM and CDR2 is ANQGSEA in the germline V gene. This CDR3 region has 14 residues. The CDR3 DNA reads TGCAGCGTTGCGGGGGGGGATTCCCCAGATACGCAGTATTTT. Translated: CSVAGGDSPDTQYF.

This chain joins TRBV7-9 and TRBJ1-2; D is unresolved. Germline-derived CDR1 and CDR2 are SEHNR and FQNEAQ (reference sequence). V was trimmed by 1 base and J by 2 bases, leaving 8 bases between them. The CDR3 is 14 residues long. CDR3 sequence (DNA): TGTGCCAGCAGCTTAGAGACTCTGAACTATGGCTACACCTTC. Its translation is CASSLETLNYGYTF. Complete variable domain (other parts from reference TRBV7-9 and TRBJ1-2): DTGVSQNPRHKITKRGQNVTFRCDPISEHNRLYWYRQTLGQGPEFLTYFQNEAQLEKSRLLSDRFSAERPKGSFSTLEIQRTEQGDSAMYLCASSLETLNYGYTFGSGTRLTVV.

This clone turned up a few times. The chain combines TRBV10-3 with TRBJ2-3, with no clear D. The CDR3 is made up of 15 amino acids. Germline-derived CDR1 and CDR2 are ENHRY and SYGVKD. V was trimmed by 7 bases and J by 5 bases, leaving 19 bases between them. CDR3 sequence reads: CAIKVTPSLGDTQYF. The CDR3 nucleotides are TGTGCCATCAAGGTGACTCCGAGTTTGGGAGATACGCAGTATTTT.

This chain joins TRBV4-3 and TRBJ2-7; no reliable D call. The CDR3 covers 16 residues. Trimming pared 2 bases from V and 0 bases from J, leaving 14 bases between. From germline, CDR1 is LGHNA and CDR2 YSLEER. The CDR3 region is CASSQHPLRSSYEQYF. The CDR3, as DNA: TGCGCCAGCAGCCAACACCCCCTACGATCCTCCTACGAGCAGTACTTC.

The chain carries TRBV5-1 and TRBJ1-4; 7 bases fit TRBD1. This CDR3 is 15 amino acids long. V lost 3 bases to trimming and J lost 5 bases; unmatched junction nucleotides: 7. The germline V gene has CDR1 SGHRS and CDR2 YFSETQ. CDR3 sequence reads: CASSWVGQLNEKLFF. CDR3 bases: TGCGCCAGCAGCTGGGTGGGACAGTTAAATGAAAAACTGTTTTTT.

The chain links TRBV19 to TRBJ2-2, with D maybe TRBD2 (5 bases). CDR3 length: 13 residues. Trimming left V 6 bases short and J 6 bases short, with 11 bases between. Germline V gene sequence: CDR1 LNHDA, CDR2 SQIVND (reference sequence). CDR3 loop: CASRQVGAGELFF. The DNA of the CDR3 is TGTGCCAGTAGGCAGGTCGGGGCCGGGGAGCTGTTTTTT.

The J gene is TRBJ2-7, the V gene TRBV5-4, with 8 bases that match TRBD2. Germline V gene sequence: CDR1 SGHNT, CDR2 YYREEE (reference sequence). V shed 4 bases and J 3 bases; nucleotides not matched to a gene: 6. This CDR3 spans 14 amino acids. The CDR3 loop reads CASSPGGGLYEQYF. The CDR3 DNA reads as TGTGCCAGCAGCCCCGGGGGGGGGCTCTACGAGCAGTACTTC.

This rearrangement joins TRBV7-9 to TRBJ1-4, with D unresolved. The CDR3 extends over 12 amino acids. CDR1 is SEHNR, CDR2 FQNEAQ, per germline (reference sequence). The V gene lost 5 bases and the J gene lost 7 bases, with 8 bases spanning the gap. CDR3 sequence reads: CASSPRGEKLFF. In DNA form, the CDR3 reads TGTGCCAGCAGCCCCCGGGGTGAAAAACTGTTTTTT.

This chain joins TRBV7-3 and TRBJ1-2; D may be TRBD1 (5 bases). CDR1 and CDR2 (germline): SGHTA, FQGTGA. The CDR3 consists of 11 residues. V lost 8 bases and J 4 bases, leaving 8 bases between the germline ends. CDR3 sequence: CASGAGYGYTF. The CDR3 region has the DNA TGTGCCAGCGGGGCCGGCTATGGCTACACCTTC. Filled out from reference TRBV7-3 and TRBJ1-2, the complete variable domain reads GAGVSQTPSNKVTEKGKYVELRCDPISGHTALYWYRQSLGQGPEFLIYFQGTGAADDSGLPNDRFFAVRPEGSVSTLKIQRTERGDSAVYLCASGAGYGYTFGSGTRLTVV.